These 10 T cell receptor beta chains were all obtained from the same sample, sequenced in a study of CD8+ T cells in alopecia areata. The pooled cutaneous lymph node cells were sorted using several markers (CD4, CD8alpha, NKG2D, NKG2ACE and others). Following RNA extraction, reverse transcription yielded cDNA that acted as the sequencing template. Using immunoSEQ multiplex PCR, the repertoire was profiled, and TCRdb retains in-frame clones only, with some absent. The sample contains over 250,000 clones, none of them singletons. Sequenced material: CD4+ T cells sorted from a lymph node. The receptors derive from a C3H/HeJ mouse with alopecia areata. Mouse strain MHC haplotype: H2-k.

This clone was recorded a few times. Gene names denote mouse genes. Read sequence stops 4 residues before the CDR3 end, and the germline J gene provides the missing end. This chain connects TRBV14 to TRBJ2-5, with D perhaps matching TRBD1 (6 bases). The CDR3 covers 14 residues. Trimming stripped 3 bases from V and 0 bases from J, with 8 bases between. Germline V gives CDR1 SGHDT, CDR2 FRDEAV. CDR3 in amino acids: CASSWGTNQDTQYF. Incomplete CDR3 DNA: TGTGCCAGCAGTTGGGGGACAAACCAAGAC.

Notes on this clone: Gene names denote mouse genes. CDR3 residues: CASSQEDRGGDYTF. Incomplete CDR3 DNA: TGTGCCAGCAGCCAAGAGGACAGGGGTGGC. The V call is TRBV5, the J call TRBJ1-2; 9 positions agree with TRBD1. The observed sequence ends 4 residues before the CDR3 terminus, with the missing tail filled in from the germline J gene. The CDR3 covers 14 residues. CDR1 and CDR2 (germline): LGHNA, YNLKQL (reference sequence).

This clone was seen a handful of times. These gene names are mouse names. Coverage ceases 4 residues before the CDR3 finishes, and the germline J gene fills in the end. The chain employs TRBV13-3 and TRBJ2-3; 13 nucleotides align to TRBD2. Germline assignment: CDR1 NNHDY and CDR2 SYVADS. After removal of 5 bases from V and 2 bases from J, the junction contained 5 bases not matched to a gene. The CDR3 covers 16 residues. The CDR3 spells CASRTGLGGIAETLYF. The DNA read from the CDR3 is TGTGCCAGCAGGACGGGACTGGGGGGGATTGCAGAA.

This clone was seen a few times. Genes here carry mouse names. Read data end 4 residues before the CDR3 end; the end is taken from the germline J gene. The gene calls are TRBV13-1 and TRBJ2-3; weak D call: TRBD2 (5 bases). This CDR3 spans 13 amino acids. The germline CDR1 and CDR2 sequences are NSHNY and SYGAGN. Trimming shortened V by 3 bases and J by 4 bases, and 9 bases separated the two germline ends. CDR3 bases read: TGTGCCAGCAGTGTTGGACTTCCAGAA. It codes for CASSVGLPE. The entire CDR3 protein is CASSVGLPETLYF.

Note on this clone: Mouse germline and gene names are used. The observed sequence ends 4 residues before the CDR3 terminus, with the missing tail filled in from the germline J gene. The sample contains more than one DNA sequence encoding this CDR3. The chain links TRBV1 to TRBJ2-7, with 11 nucleotides matching TRBD2. The CDR3 has 15 residues. The V gene's germline CDR1 is NSQYPW and CDR2 LRSPGD (reference sequence). The sequenced CDR3 bases are TGCACCTGCAGTGCAGAGAGGACTGGGGGGTAT. Encoded protein: CTCSAERTGGY. The whole CDR3 sequence is CTCSAERTGGYEQYF.

This clone was recorded many times. Gene names and germline match the mouse. Other DNA sequences in this sample translate to the same CDR3. The covered CDR3 bases are TGTGCCAGCAGTTTACTGGGGTCTAGTGCAGAA. Its translation: CASSLLGSSAE. The full CDR3 reads CASSLLGSSAETLYF. The chain uses TRBV19 and TRBJ2-3, with 7 bases aligning to TRBD2. Sequencing ends 4 residues short of the CDR3 end; the germline J gene provides the rest. The CDR3 runs 15 residues. V shed 4 bases, J shed 0 bases, and the junction held 5 bases outside the gene matches. CDR1 is FNHDT, CDR2 SITEND, per germline (reference sequence).

This clone was recorded a few times. Genes and germline are mouse. The read ends 4 residues before the CDR3 terminus; that terminus is restored from the germline J gene. The chain combines TRBV19 with TRBJ2-5, with D tentatively TRBD1 (5 bases). In germline, CDR1 is FNHDT, CDR2 SITEND (reference sequence). CDR3 length: 14 residues. The DNA read from the CDR3 is TGTGCCAGCAGTATATACGCCAGGGAAGAC. Amino acids: CASSIYARED. The complete CDR3 protein is CASSIYAREDTQYF.

This clone came up a few times. The germline and genes are mouse ones. With the read ending 3 residues before the CDR3 end, the germline J gene is used to fill in that end. The chain joins TRBV13-1 to TRBJ1-6, with no clear D. TRBJ1-6 is an ORF, with its function uncertain. The CDR3 covers 14 residues. The germline gives CDR1 NSHNY, CDR2 SYGAGN. V lost 5 bases and J 3 bases, leaving 9 bases between the germline ends. The CDR3 region is CASRSPDYNSPLYF. The CDR3 DNA, read in part, is TGTGCCAGCAGGTCGCCAGACTATAATTCGCCC.

Notes on this clone: Gene names and germline refer to mouse. The read stops 3 residues short of the end of the CDR3; the missing end is completed from the germline J gene. Other DNA sequences in this specimen translate into the identical CDR3. V gene TRBV19 combines with J gene TRBJ1-6; 7 positions agree with TRBD1. TRBJ1-6 is known as an ORF, though its function is uncertain. V trimming: 3 bases; J trimming: 2 bases; junction bases outside the gene matches: 2. The CDR3 is 15 amino acids. CDR1 and CDR2 from the germline V gene are FNHDT and SITEND (reference sequence). The CDR3 here is CASSTQGTYNSPLYF. The part of the CDR3 DNA that was read is TGTGCCAGCAGTACACAGGGGACCTATAATTCGCCC.

This clone turned up a few times. Mouse names are used for the genes. The DNA ends 4 residues before the CDR3 does, and the rest of the CDR3 is filled in from the germline J gene. The chain carries TRBV31 and TRBJ1-2; D is perhaps TRBD1 (5 bases). The V end lost 0 bases, the J end lost 4 bases, and 9 bases lay between the germline ends. The CDR3 has 13 residues. Germline V gives CDR1 GKSSPN, CDR2 SITVG. The CDR3 DNA, read in part, is TGTGCCTGGAGTCTGAGGGGTGGCTCC. This codes for CAWSLRGGS. The CDR3 as a whole reads CAWSLRGGSDYTF.